The entry that follows covers one TCR beta chain sequence. Its antigen is currently not known. Qualities for individual bases were not recorded, and no much larger clone is one base off. Patients with autoimmune disease history or receiving systemic immunosuppression were excluded from the trial. In every dose cohort, peripheral blood was drawn for TCR sequencing at baseline, cycle 4 day 1, and cycle 7 day 1. Samples came from an open-label, multicenter, first-in-human phase I dose-escalation trial of ivuxolimab. Adults with locally advanced or metastatic melanoma, renal cell carcinoma, hepatocellular carcinoma or head and neck squamous cell carcinoma were enrolled in the trial. CD4+ and CD8+ T cells were sorted separately from peripheral blood before TCR sequencing. The CDR3 numbers 14 residues from cysteine through phenylalanine. Only CDR3 DNA remains: 42 bases, in frame from the first base. V was cut back by 4 bases and J by 2 bases, leaving a gap of 14 bases between them. Taken from the germline V gene (reference sequence), the CDR1 and CDR2 loops are GTSNPN and SVGIG.

For sequencing of the TCRbeta CDR3 region, genomic DNA was extracted from the sorted cells. TCRbeta CDR3 regions were sequenced using the immunoSEQ Assay. The clones in this table, taken by TCRdb from immuneACCESS, are in-frame only. Not every clone is retained; where verified, under half of the shortfall comes from an unresolved V gene, and the cause of the rest is unknown. The sample table shows roughly 80,000 clones, and 90% are seen once. The top ten clonotypes cover 0.55% to 0.7% of the sample. The data were obtained in a study of OX40 agonist ivuxolimab in advanced cancers. Context from the whole study: Ivuxolimab, which targeted the costimulatory receptor OX40 (CD134), was an agonistic, fully human IgG2 monoclonal antibody. Intravenous ivuxolimab was administered to patients every 2 weeks at six dose levels: 0.01, 0.1, 0.3, 1.5, 3 and 10 mg/kg. Among the approximately 54 dose-escalation patients, about 19 had hepatocellular carcinoma, roughly 15 melanoma, 9 renal cell carcinoma and 9 head and neck cancer. The dose-escalation cohort was about 83% male with a mean age of about 58 years, ranging from roughly 20 to 80. Patients were allowed to have had prior anti-PD-1, anti-PD-L1 or anti-CTLA-4 therapy, and 40% of the dose-escalation patients had been treated with checkpoint inhibitors. Partial responses were achieved by three dose-escalation patients, of whom one had hepatocellular carcinoma and two had cutaneous melanoma. The purpose of peripheral TCRbeta sequencing was to test whether ivuxolimab changed TCR sequence diversity and led to clonal T-cell expansion. The paper covers the monotherapy dose-escalation part of the phase I ivuxolimab trial, which included N of about 50 patients. General conclusions and limits of the study: Low levels of normalized T-cell clonal expansion were also shown by some nonresponding patients. At doses from 0.1 to 3.0 mg/kg, clonal expansion was seen in both CD4+ and CD8+ blood T cells between baseline and week 6. Antigen specificity was not determined for the clonally expanded peripheral T cells. After ivuxolimab, more expanded clones were found on average in CD8+ T cells than in CD4+ T cells. In the 0.1-3.0 mg/kg groups, partial responders had among the lowest normalized peripheral clonal expansion, particularly in CD8+ T cells.

The rearrangement joined TRBV30 to TRBJ2-5; D gene: possibly TRBD1, on 5 matching bases. Sequencing was performed on CD4+ or CD8+ T cells sorted from blood, taken in a trial of the OX40 agonist ivuxolimab. The sequence was collected from an adult with an advanced solid tumor such as melanoma, head and neck, liver or kidney cancer. Read as DNA, the sequence is TGTGCCTGGATTCCCGGACACCAACAAGAGACCCAGTACTTC. This yields the protein CAWIPGHQQETQYF.